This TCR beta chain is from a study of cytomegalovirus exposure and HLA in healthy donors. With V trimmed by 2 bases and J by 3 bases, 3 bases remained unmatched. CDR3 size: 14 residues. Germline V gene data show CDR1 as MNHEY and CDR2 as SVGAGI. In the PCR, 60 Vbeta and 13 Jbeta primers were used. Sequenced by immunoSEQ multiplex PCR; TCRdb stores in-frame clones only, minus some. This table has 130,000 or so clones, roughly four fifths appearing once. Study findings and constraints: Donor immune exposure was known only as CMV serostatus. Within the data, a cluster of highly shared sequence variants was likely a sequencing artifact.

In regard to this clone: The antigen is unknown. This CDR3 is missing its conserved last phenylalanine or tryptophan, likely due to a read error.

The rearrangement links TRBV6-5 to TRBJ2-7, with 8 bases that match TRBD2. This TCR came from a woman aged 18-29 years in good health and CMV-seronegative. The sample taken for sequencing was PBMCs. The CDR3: CASSYRSGGYEQYL. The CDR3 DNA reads TGTGCCAGCAGTTACAGGAGCGGGGGCTACGAGCAGTACCTC.